This is a list of T cell receptor beta chains from one sample in a study of T-cell memory formation after mild COVID-19. TCRdb re-called the 5' RACE reads through MiXCR, storing one row per CDR3 protein. The sample includes more than 250,000 distinct CDR3 sequences, roughly 15% of them seen just once. The sequenced sample consisted of PBMCs or a T cell subset sorted from them (not recorded which). The receptors stem from a man between 18 and 29 years old who had mild COVID-19 (a few samples of this study predate the infection). Cell type and time point are not known. The CDR3 runs from the conserved cysteine through the conserved F or W. Fields, in order: V gene, J gene, clone size, D gene, CDR3 DNA, CDR3 protein. D genes are given only for firm matches. For some rows the clone size is stated as once, few or many, or as a class when expanded; others skip it.

>TRBV12-3/TRBV12-4|TRBJ1-5|.|.
TGTGCCAGCAGTGTCCGGGACGGAAATCAGCCCCAGCATTTT
CASSVRDGNQPQHF
>TRBV5-4|TRBJ2-5|.|.
TGTGCCAGCAGCTTGTCCGGGGTAGAGACCCAGTACTTC
CASSLSGVETQYF
>TRBV4-1|TRBJ2-6|few|.
TGCGCCAGCAGCCTAGTTGGGGGCGAGTCTGGGGCCAACGTCCTGACTTTC
CASSLVGGESGANVLTF
>TRBV7-2|TRBJ2-7|.|.
TGTGCCAGCAGCTTAGCGGTTGGCAGGGTCTACGAGCAGTACTTC
CASSLAVGRVYEQYF
>TRBV29-1|TRBJ2-7|.|TRBD1
TGCAGCGCATCCGGGACAGGGGCCTACGAGCAGTACTTC
CSASGTGAYEQYF
>TRBV2|TRBJ2-1|few|TRBD1
TGTGCCAGCAGTGGTGGGACAGGGTACAATGAGCAGTTCTTC
CASSGGTGYNEQFF
>TRBV7-8|TRBJ2-7|.|TRBD1
TGTGCCAGCAGGGACTCCGGGACAGTCTACGAGCAGTACTTC
CASRDSGTVYEQYF
>TRBV6-5|TRBJ2-1|few|TRBD1
TGTGCCAGCAACAAAGACAGGGGGTACGAGTTCTTC
CASNKDRGYEFF
>TRBV3-2|TRBJ2-7|few|.
TGTGCCAGCAGCCAAGTAACCCGGGAGGGACGCTACGAGCAGTACTTC
CASSQVTREGRYEQYF
>TRBV20-1|TRBJ1-1|few|.
TGCAGTGCTAGAGATCACCGTGAGAACACTGAAGCTTTCTTT
CSARDHRENTEAFF
>TRBV7-2|TRBJ1-5|few|.
TGTGCCAGCAGCTTTATTCGGGATAATCAGCCCCAGCATTTT
CASSFIRDNQPQHF
>TRBV20-1|TRBJ2-1|few|.
TGCAGTGCTAGATCTAAATTTTGGGCGTTCTTC
CSARSKFWAFF
>TRBV6-2/TRBV6-3|TRBJ2-1|.|.
TGTGCCAGCAGTTACACGGGGAAGGCCTACAATGAGCAGTTCTTC
CASSYTGKAYNEQFF
>TRBV10-3|TRBJ2-1|.|.
TGTGCCATCAGTGGGGAGGATTACGCCTACAATGAGCAGTTCTTC
CAISGEDYAYNEQFF
>TRBV11-2|TRBJ2-5|.|.
TGTGCCAGCAGCCCAGGGCCTTCCCAGTACTTC
CASSPGPSQYF
>TRBV7-2|TRBJ2-1|.|.
TGTGCCAGCAGCTTAAGGAGAAAGAATGAGCAGTTCTTC
CASSLRRKNEQFF
>TRBV7-9|TRBJ1-2|.|.
TGTGCCAGCAGCTTAACGACAGGTAGCGGCTATGGCTACACCTTC
CASSLTTGSGYGYTF
>TRBV20-1|TRBJ2-1|many|.
TGCAGTGCCCCCCCGGATAGGGATCACACCACTGAGCAGTTCTTC
CSAPPDRDHTTEQFF
>TRBV7-6|TRBJ1-6|many|.
TGTGCCAGCAGCTTAGGGGCATACCCAGGGGATAATTCACCCCTCCACTTT
CASSLGAYPGDNSPLHF
>TRBV6-5|TRBJ2-3|few|TRBD2
TGTGCCAGCAGTAAAAGACTAGCGGGGGAGGCAGATACGCAGTATTTT
CASSKRLAGEADTQYF
>TRBV7-9|TRBJ2-5|.|.
TGTGCCAGCAGCCCTCGGGTCGGGGAGGTACAAGAGACCCAGTACTTC
CASSPRVGEVQETQYF
>TRBV28|TRBJ2-2|many|.
TGTGCCAGCACCCAGTGGGGCACCGGGGAGCTGTTTTTT
CASTQWGTGELFF
>TRBV7-2|TRBJ2-1|once|TRBD1
TGTGCCAGCAGCGAGGGACAGCCCACCAATGAGCAGTTCTTC
CASSEGQPTNEQFF
>TRBV5-1|TRBJ2-5|.|TRBD2
TGCGCCAGCAGCTTGATAAGCGGGGGCGCGGAGACCCAGTACTTC
CASSLISGGAETQYF
>TRBV27|TRBJ2-2|.|TRBD1
TGTGCCAGCAGTTTCATAGGGGGCGTCACCGGGGAGCTGTTTTTT
CASSFIGGVTGELFF
>TRBV7-2|TRBJ2-3|few|.
TGTGCCAGCAGCCCCGCGGCGGCAGGGAGTTCCGATACGCAGTATTTT
CASSPAAAGSSDTQYF
>TRBV29-1|TRBJ1-2|few|.
TGCAGCGTTGAAGTGGCTAAGGATGGCTACACCTTC
CSVEVAKDGYTF
>TRBV18|TRBJ1-5|.|.
TGTGCCAGCTCACCAGGGAAGGATCAGCCCCAGCATTTT
CASSPGKDQPQHF
>TRBV4-2|TRBJ2-3|many|TRBD2
TGTGCCAGTAATCTAGGACTAGCGGACACAGATACGCAGTATTTT
CASNLGLADTDTQYF
>TRBV7-2|TRBJ1-1|.|.
TGTGCCAGCAGACCTCAGGGGACGAACACTGAAGCTTTCTTT
CASRPQGTNTEAFF
>TRBV4-1|TRBJ1-6|.|.
TGCGCCAGCAGCACGGCACGGCTTAATTCACCCCTCCACTTT
CASSTARLNSPLHF
>TRBV9|TRBJ2-2|.|.
TGTGCCAGCAGCGCGACAGTTACGAACACCGGGGAGCTGTTTTTT
CASSATVTNTGELFF
>TRBV5-1|TRBJ2-4|few|TRBD1
TGCGCCAGCAGCACGGGACAGCTAGCCAAAAACATTCAGTACTTC
CASSTGQLAKNIQYF
>TRBV6-2/TRBV6-3|TRBJ1-1|.|.
TGTGCCAGCAGTTTCGGACCAGAGAGGTTCTTT
CASSFGPERFF
>TRBV18|TRBJ1-1|.|TRBD1
TGTGCCAGCTCACCGTCGACAGGGGGAGGATACACTGAAGCTTTCTTT
CASSPSTGGGYTEAFF
>TRBV12-3/TRBV12-4|TRBJ2-7|.|TRBD1
TGTGCCAGCAGCACGCCGGGACAGGGTCGCTACGAGCAGTACTTC
CASSTPGQGRYEQYF
>TRBV5-5|TRBJ2-3|.|.
TGTGCCAGCAGCTTCGGGTCTCATCGACGGACAGATACGCAGTATTTT
CASSFGSHRRTDTQYF
>TRBV7-3|TRBJ2-3|.|.
TGTGCCAGCGGCCTCCGGGGGATAAATACAGATACGCAGTATTTT
CASGLRGINTDTQYF
>TRBV12-3/TRBV12-4|TRBJ2-3|few|.
TGTGCCAGCATCGCAGGGTGGTCGGTGAGCACAGATACGCAGTATTTT
CASIAGWSVSTDTQYF
>TRBV2|TRBJ2-1|.|TRBD2
TGTGCCAGCCAGCTAGCTAGCGGGGTCTACAATGAGCAGTTCTTC
CASQLASGVYNEQFF
>TRBV7-9|TRBJ2-3|many|.
TGTGCCAGCAGCACAGATACGCAGTATTTT
CASSTDTQYF
>TRBV11-2|TRBJ1-6|.|TRBD1
TGTGCCAGCAGCTTCCCGACAGGGGGGAATTCACCCCTCCACTTT
CASSFPTGGNSPLHF
>TRBV4-3|TRBJ2-5|.|.
TGCGCCAGCAGCCAAGATTGGGCCGAGGGAAGGGAGACCCAGTACTTC
CASSQDWAEGRETQYF
>TRBV12-3/TRBV12-4|TRBJ1-1|many|TRBD1
TGTGCCAGCAGTTCTCCAGACAGGGAGGGACCTGAAGCTTTCTTT
CASSSPDREGPEAFF
>TRBV11-2|TRBJ2-7|.|.
TGTGCCAGCAGCTTAGCCCGGACTCAAGGGCCCTACGAGCAGTACTTC
CASSLARTQGPYEQYF
>TRBV12-3/TRBV12-4|TRBJ1-1|few|.
TGTGCCAGCACCGTAAGCCAGAGCAACACTGAAGCTTTCTTT
CASTVSQSNTEAFF